Listed below are T cell receptor beta chains from one sample, sequenced in a study of T-cell memory formation after mild COVID-19. TCRdb re-analysed the 5' RACE reads in MiXCR, keeping a single row per CDR3 protein. The data hold around 140,000 distinct CDR3 sequences, with roughly 21% observed a single time. The sample was PBMCs or a T cell subset sorted from them (not recorded which). Receptors were obtained from an adult woman who had mild COVID-19 (a few samples of this study predate the infection). Cell type and time point are not known. CDR3s include the opening cysteine and the closing phenylalanine or tryptophan.

J gene: TRBJ2-2
V gene: TRBV5-1
CDR3 protein: CASSLGQIGTGELFF

J gene: TRBJ2-5
V gene: TRBV3-1
CDR3 protein: CASSGTFQETQYF

J gene: TRBJ2-5
V gene: TRBV5-1
CDR3 protein: CASSLAGQKETQYF

J gene: TRBJ2-7
V gene: TRBV2
CDR3 protein: CASRQSRLATSYEQYF

J gene: TRBJ2-7
V gene: TRBV7-9
CDR3 protein: CASSWSPGTGVAEQYF

J gene: TRBJ2-1
V gene: TRBV7-9
CDR3 protein: CASSLTGNNEQFF

J gene: TRBJ1-5
V gene: TRBV10-1
CDR3 protein: CANKDRSEPQHF

J gene: TRBJ2-5
V gene: TRBV9
CDR3 protein: CASSVAPRAQETQYF

J gene: TRBJ2-1
V gene: TRBV7-2
CDR3 protein: CASSLLVKGNEQFF

J gene: TRBJ2-2
V gene: TRBV7-6
CDR3 protein: CASSLGGQGVTGELFF

J gene: TRBJ1-1
V gene: TRBV5-1
CDR3 protein: CASSQGMNTEAFF

J gene: TRBJ1-5
V gene: TRBV3-1
CDR3 protein: CASSQGDLNQPQHF

J gene: TRBJ2-5
V gene: TRBV12-3/TRBV12-4
CDR3 protein: CASSLEYASGKIGETQYF

J gene: TRBJ1-4
V gene: TRBV27
CDR3 protein: CASSSRTGGFWEKLFF

J gene: TRBJ2-6
V gene: TRBV24-1
CDR3 protein: CATSGRPGANVLTF

J gene: TRBJ1-2
V gene: TRBV27
CDR3 protein: CASAFTVGSSGYTF

J gene: TRBJ2-1
V gene: TRBV12-3/TRBV12-4
CDR3 protein: CASTSQEASISNEQFF

J gene: TRBJ2-2
V gene: TRBV11-3
CDR3 protein: CASSQTENTGELFF

J gene: TRBJ1-5
V gene: TRBV3-1
CDR3 protein: CASSQASANQPQHF

J gene: TRBJ2-7
V gene: TRBV12-3/TRBV12-4
CDR3 protein: CASSFRGPRGYYEQYF

J gene: TRBJ2-5
V gene: TRBV10-3
CDR3 protein: CAISEGRVTIQETQYF

J gene: TRBJ2-1
V gene: TRBV20-1
CDR3 protein: CSARERTSGGYNEQFF

J gene: TRBJ1-6
V gene: TRBV6-5
CDR3 protein: CASSYQGGAGLMNNSPLHF

J gene: TRBJ2-5
V gene: TRBV5-8
CDR3 protein: CASSRDRTETQYF

J gene: TRBJ2-7
V gene: TRBV30
CDR3 protein: CAWSPVRDSYEQYF

J gene: TRBJ2-3
V gene: TRBV12-3/TRBV12-4
CDR3 protein: CASSYLAGSVPDTQYF

J gene: TRBJ2-7
V gene: TRBV5-1
CDR3 protein: CASSKPTDSYEQYF

J gene: TRBJ1-1
V gene: TRBV20-1
CDR3 protein: CSARMGRNGAFF

J gene: TRBJ2-5
V gene: TRBV5-1
CDR3 protein: CASSYTPSQETPYF

J gene: TRBJ2-7
V gene: TRBV7-3
CDR3 protein: CASSSTGALGEQYF

J gene: TRBJ2-6
V gene: TRBV12-3/TRBV12-4
CDR3 protein: CASSLGFSDRGASGANVLTF

J gene: TRBJ1-1
V gene: TRBV30
CDR3 protein: CAWSVRSRVVSRNTEAFF

J gene: TRBJ2-3
V gene: TRBV10-3
CDR3 protein: CAISEWATDTQYF

J gene: TRBJ2-4
V gene: TRBV10-3
CDR3 protein: CAISEAARSPKNIQYF

J gene: TRBJ2-5
V gene: TRBV7-2
CDR3 protein: CASSPGGRQETQYF

J gene: TRBJ2-7
V gene: TRBV7-2
CDR3 protein: CASSSKAGLANEQYF

J gene: TRBJ2-1
V gene: TRBV11-1
CDR3 protein: CASSPPLRTSADEQFF

J gene: TRBJ2-2
V gene: TRBV5-1
CDR3 protein: CASSSTRGDTGELFF

J gene: TRBJ1-2
V gene: TRBV6-6
CDR3 protein: CASRPGQGGFYGYTF

J gene: TRBJ2-7
V gene: TRBV7-9
CDR3 protein: CASSIGLISYEQYF

J gene: TRBJ2-1
V gene: TRBV7-8
CDR3 protein: CASSQTSGREQFF

J gene: TRBJ1-3
V gene: TRBV7-3
CDR3 protein: CASSLSRAGNTIYF

J gene: TRBJ2-1
V gene: TRBV3-1
CDR3 protein: CASSPTQRLSYNEQFF

J gene: TRBJ1-1
V gene: TRBV10-3
CDR3 protein: CAISEPGRMNTEAFF

J gene: TRBJ2-2
V gene: TRBV11-2
CDR3 protein: CASTPEGKRGTGELFF

J gene: TRBJ1-1
V gene: TRBV5-1
CDR3 protein: CASSMTGVRDTEAFF

J gene: TRBJ1-2
V gene: TRBV7-9
CDR3 protein: CASSLGTPLYGYTF

J gene: TRBJ2-7
V gene: TRBV29-1
CDR3 protein: CSVDINSYEQYF

J gene: TRBJ1-2
V gene: TRBV14
CDR3 protein: CASSRDSLQVSVGYTF

J gene: TRBJ2-7
V gene: TRBV5-1
CDR3 protein: CASSLAPGQTYEQYF

J gene: TRBJ2-1
V gene: TRBV7-3
CDR3 protein: CASSRRAGGSYNEQFF

J gene: TRBJ1-2
V gene: TRBV12-3/TRBV12-4
CDR3 protein: CASSLGSPRGYTF

J gene: TRBJ1-2
V gene: TRBV6-6
CDR3 protein: CASFNRENYGYTF